The 10 T cell receptor beta chains in this list originate from one sample, sequenced in a study of blood T cell repertoires in COVID-19. Sequenced by immunoSEQ multiplex PCR; TCRdb stores in-frame clones only, minus some. In the table there are roughly 42,000 clones, roughly nine tenths of which are singletons. Sequenced sample: peripheral blood. Receptors originate from a man between 50 and 59 years old with COVID-19, enrolled during active disease.

The CDR3 here is CASSENGGGGNQPQHF. The CDR3 region has the DNA TGTGCCAGCAGTGAAAATGGTGGGGGGGGCAATCAGCCCCAGCATTTT. The J gene is TRBJ1-5, the V gene TRBV6-1; maybe TRBD1 (5 bases). The germline CDR1 and CDR2 sequences are MNHNS and SASEGT. There are 16 residues in the CDR3. V was shortened by 2 bases and J by 2 bases, with 13 bases between the two germline ends.

The chain has TRBV6-5 and TRBJ1-1, with a tentative D call TRBD1 (5 bases). The germline V gene encodes CDR1 MNHEY and CDR2 SVGAGI. The CDR3 consists of 15 residues. V gave up 0 bases and J gave up 2 bases, with 10 bases separating them. The CDR3 DNA reads TGTGCCAGCAGTTACTCACTGACAGCTAACACTGAAGCTTTCTTT. Its translation: CASSYSLTANTEAFF.

The chain uses TRBV24-1 and TRBJ2-1, with no clear D. In germline, CDR1 is KGHDR, CDR2 SFDVKD. V lost 6 bases, J lost 3 bases, and 8 bases lay in between. The CDR3 contains 13 residues. The CDR3 sequence: CATSNVHYNEQFF. The CDR3 nucleotides are TGTGCCACCAGTAACGTACACTACAATGAGCAGTTCTTC.

Only one count was recorded for this clone. The rearrangement joins TRBV12-3 or TRBV12-4 to TRBJ1-1; D gene ambiguous. The CDR3 runs to 12 residues. The V and J ends lost 6 bases and 11 bases respectively, with 16 bases between them. The DNA of the CDR3 is TGTGCCAGCAGCCCCGCGACTGTGGTCGCTTTCTTT. This encodes CASSPATVVAFF.

This clone occurred once. The CDR3 coding sequence is TGCAGCGTTGAAGAGCACTACACAGATACGCAGTATTTT. It encodes CSVEEHYTDTQYF. This rearrangement joins TRBV29-1 to TRBJ2-3; no clear D gene. The CDR3 consists of 13 residues. Germline V gives CDR1 SQVTM, CDR2 ANQGSEA. Trimming removed 0 bases from V and 2 bases from J, with 6 bases in between.

The count of this clone is one. This rearrangement joins TRBV7-2 to TRBJ2-7, with TRBD1 identical over 8 bases. The germline V gene encodes CDR1 SGHTA and CDR2 FQGNSA. Unmatched junction bases numbered 8, after V lost 1 base and J lost 3 bases. The CDR3 is 16 residues long. CDR3 coding DNA: TGTGCCAGCAGCTTAGAGTTCGCCAGGGGGCTCTACGAGCAGTACTTC. This encodes CASSLEFARGLYEQYF.

This sequence joins TRBV7-8 and TRBJ1-6; D may be TRBD1 (6 bases). This CDR3 contains 14 residues. The germline V and J ends were trimmed by 5 bases and 8 bases, with 13 bases remaining between them. Germline V CDR1 and CDR2: SGHVS, FQNEAQ. The CDR3 loop reads CASSPGPGDSPLHF. CDR3 DNA sequence: TGTGCCAGCAGCCCAGGTCCAGGGGATTCACCCCTCCACTTT.

The chain couples TRBV19 to TRBJ1-3; D is perhaps TRBD1 (5 bases). Germline lookup yields CDR1 LNHDA and CDR2 SQIVND (reference sequence). The CDR3 is made up of 15 amino acids. Trimming removed 6 bases at V and 0 bases at J, with 12 bases between. CDR3 residues: CASRVQGGSGNTIYF. CDR3 coding DNA: TGTGCCAGTAGAGTCCAGGGCGGCTCTGGAAACACCATATATTTT.

This chain joins TRBV29-1 and TRBJ2-7; 12 nucleotides match TRBD1. After removal of 7 bases from V and 3 bases from J, the junction contained 13 bases not matched to a gene. Germline V gives CDR1 SQVTM, CDR2 ANQGSEA. This CDR3 has 16 residues. The CDR3 is CSADGFGTGGFYEQYF. DNA of the CDR3: TGCAGCGCTGACGGGTTCGGGACAGGGGGCTTCTACGAGCAGTACTTC.

The J gene is TRBJ2-1, the V gene TRBV6-5; TRBD2 matches 11 bases. V lost 4 bases, J lost 4 bases, and 3 bases stayed unmatched. The CDR3 is 15 amino acids. Per the germline V gene, CDR1 is MNHEY and CDR2 is SVGAGI. CDR3 sequence (DNA): TGTGCCAGCAGTTTAGCGGGAGGGCGTTACAATGAGCAGTTCTTC. Protein sequence: CASSLAGGRYNEQFF.